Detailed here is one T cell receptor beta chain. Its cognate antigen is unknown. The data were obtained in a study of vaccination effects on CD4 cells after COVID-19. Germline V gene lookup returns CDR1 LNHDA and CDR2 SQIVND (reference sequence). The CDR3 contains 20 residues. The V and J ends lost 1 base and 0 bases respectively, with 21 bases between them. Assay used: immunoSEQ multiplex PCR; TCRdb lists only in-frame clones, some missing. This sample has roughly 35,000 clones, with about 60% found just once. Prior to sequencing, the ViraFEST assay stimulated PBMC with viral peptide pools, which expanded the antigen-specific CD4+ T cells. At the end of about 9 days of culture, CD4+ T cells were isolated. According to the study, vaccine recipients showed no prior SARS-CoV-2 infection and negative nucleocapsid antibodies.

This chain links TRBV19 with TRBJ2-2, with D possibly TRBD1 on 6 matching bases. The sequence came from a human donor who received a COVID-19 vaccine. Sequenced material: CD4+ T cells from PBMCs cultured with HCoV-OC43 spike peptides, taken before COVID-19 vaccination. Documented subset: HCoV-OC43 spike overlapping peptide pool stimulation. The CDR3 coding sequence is TGTGCCAGTAGTATAGTTACCCTCGGGGTGGGGGCGACGAACACCGGGGAGCTGTTTTTT. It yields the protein CASSIVTLGVGATNTGELFF.